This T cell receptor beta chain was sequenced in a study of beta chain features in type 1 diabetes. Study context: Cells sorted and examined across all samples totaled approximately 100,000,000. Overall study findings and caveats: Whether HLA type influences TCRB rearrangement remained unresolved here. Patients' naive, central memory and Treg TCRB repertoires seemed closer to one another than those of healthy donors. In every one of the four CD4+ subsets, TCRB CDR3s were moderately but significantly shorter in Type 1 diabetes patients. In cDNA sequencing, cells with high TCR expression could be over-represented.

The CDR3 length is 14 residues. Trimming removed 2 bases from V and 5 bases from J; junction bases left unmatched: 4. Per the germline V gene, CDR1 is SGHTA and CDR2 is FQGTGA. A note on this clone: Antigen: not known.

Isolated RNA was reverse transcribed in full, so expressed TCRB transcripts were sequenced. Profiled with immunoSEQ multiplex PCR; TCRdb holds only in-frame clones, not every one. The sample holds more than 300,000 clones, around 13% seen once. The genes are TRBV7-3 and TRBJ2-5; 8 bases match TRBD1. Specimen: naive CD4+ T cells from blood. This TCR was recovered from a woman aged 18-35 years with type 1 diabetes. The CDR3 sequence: CASSLQGAGETQYF. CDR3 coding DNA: TGTGCCAGCAGCTTACAGGGGGCTGGGGAGACCCAGTACTTC.